Listed here are 29 T cell receptor beta chains from one sample, sequenced in a study of T cells in Graves' hyperthyroidism and ophthalmopathy. RNA transcripts served as the template for amplifying TCR beta CDR3 regions. The TCR CDR3 was amplified in a first-round RT-PCR using the HTBI primer set. TCRdb fed the multiplex PCR reads into MiXCR, producing one record per CDR3 protein. The top ten hold 10% to 13% of the sample, which has 650,000 to 750,000 distinct CDR3 sequences, 12% to 15% seen once. Sample: blood. These receptors all come from a woman aged 18-29 years with Graves' hyperthyroidism.

The chain has TRBV4-3 and TRBJ2-7; D is unresolved. In germline, CDR1 is LGHNA, CDR2 YSLEER. The length of the CDR3 is 18 residues. Trimming removed 1 base from V and 6 bases from J, with 25 bases in between. DNA for the CDR3: TGCGCCAGCAGCCAAGGATTAGGTGGCAGGTCGTCTCCTCGCGAGCAGTACTTC. Amino acid sequence: CASSQGLGGRSSPREQYF.

This clonotype has just a few counts. The genes are TRBV15 and TRBJ1-2, with 7 bases lining up with TRBD1. J gave up 4 bases and V 4 bases, and 9 bases lay outside the gene matches. Germline lookup yields CDR1 LNHNV and CDR2 YYDKDF (reference sequence). The CDR3 consists of 15 residues. This CDR3 is CATSNGLRDSYGYTF. For the CDR3, the DNA is TGTGCCACCAGCAACGGGTTGCGGGACAGCTATGGCTACACCTTC.

This clonotype was seen repeatedly, ten times or more. CDR3 nucleotides: TGTGCCAGCAAATACGAGGGACAGACGAACACCGGGGAGCTGTTTTTT. Translating gives CASKYEGQTNTGELFF. This rearrangement joins TRBV6-1 to TRBJ2-2, with TRBD1 matching 7 bases. This CDR3 is built from 16 residues. The V segment lost 7 bases and the J segment 0 bases; nucleotides outside the gene matches: 8. Germline V gives CDR1 MNHNS, CDR2 SASEGT.

This CDR3 reads CASSTGDGNYGYTF. The CDR3 DNA follows: TGTGCCAGCAGTACCGGGGACGGAAACTATGGCTACACCTTC. This chain connects TRBV27 to TRBJ1-2, with D perhaps TRBD1 (5 bases). Trimming stripped 5 bases from V and 2 bases from J, with 12 bases between. This CDR3 has 14 residues. Germline lookup yields CDR1 MNHEY and CDR2 SMNVEV (reference sequence).

Regarding this clonotype: Likely a read error: the CDR3 ends without its conserved phenylalanine or tryptophan. This chain uses TRBV30 with TRBJ2-1; D gene uncertain. The V gene's germline CDR1 is GTSNPN and CDR2 SVGIG (reference sequence). The ends were cut back, 1 base at V and 0 bases at J, with 13 bases in the middle. This CDR3 has 16 amino acids. The CDR3 is CAWSAYRASSYNEQFS. The CDR3, as DNA: TGTGCCTGGAGTGCGTATCGGGCGAGCTCCTACAATGAGCAGTTCTCC.

The sample holds many counts of this clonotype. The genes are TRBV4-1 and TRBJ2-1, with 7 bases aligning to TRBD2. The length of the CDR3 is 16 residues. CDR1 and CDR2 from the germline V gene are MGHRA and YSYEKL. Losses at the gene ends were 1 base for V and 8 bases for J; bases not matched to a gene: 11. In DNA, the CDR3 is TGCGCCAGCAGCCAAGTGCGGGAGAGCTTGGTGGATGAGCAGTTCTTC. This encodes CASSQVRESLVDEQFF.

This clonotype showed up many times. J is TRBJ1-1 and V is TRBV5-6; 9 bases map to TRBD1. CDR1 is SGHDT, CDR2 YYEEEE, per germline. The CDR3 is made up of 12 amino acids. The V and J ends lost 4 bases and 6 bases, in that order; junction bases with no gene match: 1. The CDR3 nucleotides are TGTGCCAGCAGCCACAGGGGGCCTGAAGCTTTCTTT. Its translation: CASSHRGPEAFF.

This clonotype was observed many times. The chain joins TRBV20-1 to TRBJ2-1, with 11 bases fitting TRBD2. The CDR3 sequence is 15 residues long. Losses at the gene ends were 6 bases for V and 4 bases for J; bases not matched to a gene: 8. CDR1 and CDR2 from the germline V gene are DFQATT and SNEGSKA (reference sequence). The CDR3 protein is CSAGDSGGGYNEQFF. DNA of the CDR3: TGCAGTGCCGGGGATAGCGGGGGGGGATACAATGAGCAGTTCTTC.

This chain's CDR3 is CASSPEGLREQYF. CDR3 nucleotide sequence: TGTGCCAGCTCACCGGAGGGACTAAGGGAGCAGTACTTC. The chain is built from TRBV18 and TRBJ2-7, with 7 bases matching TRBD2. CDR3 length: 13 residues. The V gene's germline CDR1 is KGHSH and CDR2 LQKENI. V lost 3 bases to trimming and J lost 7 bases; unmatched junction nucleotides: 6.

This clonotype has more than one count but fewer than ten. The rearrangement uses TRBV7-2 and TRBJ2-3; 10 bases are shared with TRBD2. This CDR3 is built from 18 residues. Germline CDR1 reads SGHTA; CDR2 reads FQGNSA. Germline trimming cut 1 base from V and 0 bases from J; bases unmatched to any gene: 7. CDR3 bases: TGTGCCAGCAGCTTAGTCGCTAGCGGGAGCCGTAGCACAGATACGCAGTATTTT. Its translation: CASSLVASGSRSTDTQYF.

The V call is TRBV14, the J call TRBJ1-2; no definite D call. The CDR3 spans 11 residues. CDR1 and CDR2 from the germline V gene are SGHDN and FVKESK. V lost 0 bases to trimming and J lost 13 bases, with 9 bases between them. The CDR3 region is CASSQERVLTF. The CDR3, as DNA: TGTGCCAGCAGCCAAGAACGGGTTCTCACCTTC.

This clonotype was detected ten times or more. In DNA, the CDR3 is TGTGCCTGGGCCAGACTCGACGAGCAGTACTTC. Its translation is CAWARLDEQYF. The chain has TRBV30 and TRBJ2-7; D unresolved. Germline values: CDR1 GTSNPN, CDR2 SVGIG (reference sequence). V dropped 5 bases and J dropped 5 bases, with 10 bases sitting between them. The CDR3 totals 11 residues. The complete variable domain, with remaining parts taken from reference TRBV30 and TRBJ2-7, reads SQTIHQWPATLVQPVGSPLSLECTVEGTSNPNLYWYRQAAGRGLQLLFYSVGIGQISSEVPQNLSASRPQDRQFILSSKKLLLSDSGFYLCAWARLDEQYFGPGTRLTVT.

This clonotype was found many times. This rearrangement joins TRBV29-1 to TRBJ2-5; 13 bases align to TRBD2. Losses at the gene ends were 7 bases for V and 5 bases for J; bases not matched to a gene: 13. The CDR3 extends over 16 amino acids. Germline V gives CDR1 SQVTM, CDR2 ANQGSEA. The CDR3 DNA is TGCAGCGCCCTAGGACTAGCGGGAGAGTCTCGGGAGACCCAGTACTTC. This sequence encodes CSALGLAGESRETQYF. Together with reference TRBV29-1 and TRBJ2-5, the CDR3 gives the full variable domain: SAVISQKPSRDICQRGTSLTIQCQVDSQVTMMFWYRQQPGQSLTLIATANQGSEATYESGFVIDKFPISRPNLTFSTLTVSNMSPEDSSIYLCSALGLAGESRETQYFGPGTRLLVL.

In its sample, this clonotype was seen once. One junction end disagrees with the germline gene, perhaps due to a read error. The chain recombines TRBV28 with TRBJ2-5; TRBD1 might be the D (5 bases). Germline V CDR1 and CDR2: MDHEN, SYDVKM. There are 14 residues in the CDR3. CDR3 nucleotide sequence: TGTACCAGCAGCCCACCAAGGGGCGCGGAGACCCAGTACTTC. Translating it yields CTSSPPRGAETQYF.

At least ten counts were recorded for this clonotype. The chain carries TRBV11-2 and TRBJ2-7; TRBD1 aligns across 8 bases. The V segment lost 5 bases and the J segment 5 bases; nucleotides outside the gene matches: 5. This CDR3 has 13 amino acids. From germline, CDR1 is SGHAT and CDR2 FQNNGV. CDR3 loop: CASSPYRGDEQYF. Here the CDR3 DNA reads TGTGCCAGCAGCCCTTACAGGGGGGACGAGCAGTACTTC. Filled out from reference TRBV11-2 and TRBJ2-7, the complete variable domain reads EAGVAQSPRYKIIEKRQSVAFWCNPISGHATLYWYQQILGQGPKLLIQFQNNGVVDDSQLPKDRFSAERLKGVDSTLKIQPAKLEDSAVYLCASSPYRGDEQYFGPGTRLTVT.

Notes on this clonotype: Just one base apart from a much larger clone, this may be a read error. This chain links TRBV28 with TRBJ2-7, with 15 bases matching TRBD2. Per the germline V gene, CDR1 is MDHEN and CDR2 is SYDVKM. The CDR3 is 17 amino acids. The CDR3 region has the DNA TGTGGCAGCACCACCTCCCGCGCGGGACTAGCGGGAGGCGAGCAGTACTTC. Its translation: CGSTTSRAGLAGGEQYF.

Concerning this clonotype: Compared with germline, one end of the junction differs, possibly owing to a read error. This sequence joins TRBV28 and TRBJ1-1; 8 bases are shared with TRBD1. Germline V lookup: CDR1 MDHEN, CDR2 SYDVKM. There are 16 residues in the CDR3. The CDR3 DNA reads TGCGCCAGCAGCCCCTCAGGGGGCAAGGGGGCCGCTGAAGCTTTCTTT. It is translated as CASSPSGGKGAAEAFF.

This clonotype appeared a few times. The V call is TRBV20-1, the J call TRBJ2-2, with TRBD1 matching over 8 bases. CDR3 length: 15 residues. Trimming cost V 2 bases and J 1 base; bases outside gene matches: 3. CDR1 and CDR2 from the germline V gene are DFQATT and SNEGSKA (reference sequence). CDR3 nucleotide sequence: TGCAGTGCTAGACAGGGGGCGCTGAACACCGGGGAGCTGTTTTTT. Residues: CSARQGALNTGELFF.

The J gene is TRBJ2-4, the V gene TRBV24-1, with TRBD1 identical over 7 bases. CDR3 length equals 21 residues. Trimming took 9 bases from V and 0 from J; bases not matched to a gene: 25. Germline V gene sequence: CDR1 KGHDR, CDR2 SFDVKD. CDR3 residues: CATAPSPPGQRVPLAKNIQYF. In DNA form, the CDR3 reads TGTGCCACCGCCCCGTCCCCTCCGGGACAGAGAGTTCCTCTAGCCAAAAACATTCAGTACTTC.

This clonotype was recorded a few times. The chain has TRBV6-2 or TRBV6-3 and TRBJ1-1, with TRBD1 matching 8 bases. There are 17 residues in the CDR3. CDR1 is MNHEY, CDR2 SVGEGT, per germline. V was clipped by 3 bases and J by 0 bases; unmatched bases: 9. CDR3 sequence (DNA): TGTGCCAGCAGTTATCGATCGGCAGGGGGCATGAACACTGAAGCTTTCTTT. It translates to CASSYRSAGGMNTEAFF.

This clonotype was seen a handful of times. This chain connects TRBV2 to TRBJ2-2; D call uncertain. This CDR3 contains 12 residues. Trimming pared 3 bases from V and 6 bases from J, leaving 5 bases between. Germline assignment: CDR1 SNHLY and CDR2 FYNNEI. The CDR3 reads CASSEDAGELFF. The CDR3 DNA sequence: TGTGCCAGCAGTGAGGACGCCGGGGAGCTGTTTTTT.

This clonotype was seen a handful of times. The chain carries TRBV3-1 and TRBJ1-2; 7 bases are shared with TRBD1. The CDR3 has 14 residues. The V gene's germline CDR1 is LGHDT and CDR2 YNNKEL (reference sequence). Trimming took 4 bases from V and 6 from J; bases not matched to a gene: 8. CDR3 loop: CASSLRQGHNGYTF. CDR3 DNA sequence: TGTGCCAGCAGCCTCCGACAGGGCCATAATGGCTACACCTTC. Complete variable domain (other parts from reference TRBV3-1 and TRBJ1-2): DTAVSQTPKYLVTQMGNDKSIKCEQNLGHDTMYWYKQDSKKFLKIMFSYNNKELIINETVPNRFSPKSPDKAHLNLHINSLELGDSAVYFCASSLRQGHNGYTFGSGTRLTVV.

The chain couples TRBV9 to TRBJ2-3; TRBD2 matches at 11 bases. This CDR3 spans 15 amino acids. The germline CDR1 and CDR2 sequences are SGDLS and YYNGEE. V lost 3 bases to trimming and J lost 4 bases; unmatched junction nucleotides: 4. The CDR3 coding sequence is TGTGCCAGCAGCGCATATAGCGGGAGGGCAGATACGCAGTATTTT. This sequence encodes CASSAYSGRADTQYF.

This clonotype showed up just a few times. V is TRBV5-6 and J is TRBJ2-1; 9 bases fit TRBD1. CDR1 and CDR2 from the germline V gene are SGHDT and YYEEEE. The J segment lost 8 bases and the V segment lost 0 bases, leaving 3 bases of the junction unmatched. The CDR3 sequence is 14 residues long. CDR3 protein: CASSLGDRADEQFF. CDR3 in DNA: TGTGCCAGCAGCTTGGGGGACAGGGCCGATGAGCAGTTCTTC. Supplemented by reference TRBV5-6 and TRBJ2-1, the full variable domain reads DAGVTQSPTHLIKTRGQQVTLRCSPKSGHDTVSWYQQALGQGPQFIFQYYEEEERQRGNFPDRFSGHQFPNYSSELNVNALLLGDSALYLCASSLGDRADEQFFGPGTRLTVL.

This clonotype was detected many times. This chain uses TRBV27 with TRBJ2-7; 8 nucleotides agree with TRBD2. The CDR3 covers 15 residues. After removal of 4 bases from V and 3 bases from J, the junction contained 8 bases not matched to a gene. Germline V gene sequence: CDR1 MNHEY, CDR2 SMNVEV (reference sequence). The CDR3 is CASSSLAGLVYEQYF. The CDR3 DNA reads TGTGCCAGCAGTTCACTCGCGGGACTAGTCTACGAGCAGTACTTC.

The sample holds many counts of this clonotype. J is TRBJ2-3 and V is TRBV7-9; weak D call: TRBD2 (5 bases). This CDR3 spans 15 amino acids. CDR1 SEHNR and CDR2 FQNEAQ come from the germline V gene (reference sequence). Trimming removed 4 bases from V and 2 bases from J, with 13 bases in between. CDR3 DNA: TGTGCCAGCAGCTCACTAGTTGGGGACACAGATACGCAGTATTTT. Amino acid sequence: CASSSLVGDTDTQYF.

This clonotype was seen at least ten times. The V call is TRBV18, the J call TRBJ2-5; D possibly corresponds to TRBD2 (5 bases). The germline CDR1 and CDR2 sequences are KGHSH and LQKENI. Trimming cost V 2 bases and J 5 bases, with 12 bases left between them. The CDR3 is 14 residues long. Here the CDR3 reads CASSPNYGEETQYF. The CDR3 bases are TGTGCCAGCTCACCAAATTATGGGGAGGAGACCCAGTACTTC.

Ten or more counts support this clonotype. V usage is TRBV7-8 and J usage is TRBJ2-3, with 10 bases identical to TRBD2. The CDR3 is 16 residues long. J was trimmed by 5 bases and V by 3 bases; bases with no gene match: 8. Germline CDR1 is SGHVS and CDR2 is FQNEAQ. CDR3: CASSLTLAGVRDTQYF. The CDR3 nucleotides are TGTGCCAGCAGCTTGACCCTAGCGGGAGTAAGAGATACGCAGTATTTT.

This clonotype appeared many times. The V call is TRBV3-1, the J call TRBJ2-3; D gene uncertain. The CDR3 loop spans 12 amino acids. The germline V gene has CDR1 LGHDT and CDR2 YNNKEL (reference sequence). Trimming left V 4 bases short and J 5 bases short, with 7 bases between. DNA for the CDR3: TGTGCCAGCAGCCCCCGCCGAGATACGCAGTATTTT. Translation: CASSPRRDTQYF.